This passage covers 6 T cell receptor beta chains from one sample sequenced in a study of T cells in Graves' hyperthyroidism and ophthalmopathy. Researchers took RNA transcripts and amplified the TCR beta CDR3 regions from them. HTBI primers were the set used in a first-round RT-PCR of the TCR CDR3. TCRdb processed the multiplex PCR reads anew with MiXCR; each CDR3 protein has one entry. The data show roughly 380,000 distinct CDR3 sequences, with about an eighth seen just once and roughly 4.8% held by the top ten. Specimen: blood. The receptors come from a woman younger than 30 with Graves' hyperthyroidism.

The chain combines TRBV19 with TRBJ1-2; D call uncertain. This CDR3 has 14 amino acids. Between the trimmed V and J ends, which lost 4 bases and 0 bases, there was a span of 9 bases. The germline CDR1 and CDR2 sequences are LNHDA and SQIVND (reference sequence). The CDR3 reads CASSNTGANYGYTF. The CDR3 DNA reads as TGTGCCAGTAGTAATACGGGAGCTAACTATGGCTACACCTTC.

This clonotype appeared many times. The chain has TRBV20-1 and TRBJ2-7; 8 bases are shared with TRBD1. Looked up from germline, CDR1 is DFQATT and CDR2 is SNEGSKA (reference sequence). J lost 2 bases, V lost 0 bases, and 6 bases had no gene match. The CDR3 spans 15 residues. CDR3 amino acids: CSARDRETGAYEQYF. Here the CDR3 DNA reads TGCAGTGCTAGAGATCGTGAGACAGGGGCCTACGAGCAGTACTTC.

This clonotype was found many times. The rearrangement uses TRBV7-6 and TRBJ2-3; D is perhaps TRBD1 or TRBD2 (5 bases each). The CDR3 covers 14 residues. Trimming took 5 bases from V and 6 from J, leaving 15 bases between them. Germline V gene sequence: CDR1 SGHVS, CDR2 FNYEAQ. CDR3 region: CASSQGGSTDTQYF. DNA of the CDR3: TGTGCCAGCAGCCAGGGTGGGAGTACGGATACGCAGTATTTT.

There are many counts of this clonotype. The CDR3 reads CAWSAQDHSPLHF. CDR3 sequence (DNA): TGTGCCTGGAGTGCACAGGATCATTCACCCCTCCACTTT. V gene TRBV30 combines with J gene TRBJ1-6; D might be TRBD1 (5 bases). Trimming removed 1 base at V and 8 bases at J, with 9 bases between. Germline CDR1 GTSNPN, CDR2 SVGIG (reference sequence). CDR3 length: 13 amino acids.

This clonotype was seen a handful of times. The V and J genes are TRBV5-5 and TRBJ2-7; the D gene is possibly TRBD2 (6 bases). CDR1 and CDR2 from the germline V gene are SGHKS and YYEKEE (reference sequence). Trimming stripped 0 bases from V and 6 bases from J, with 16 bases between. The CDR3 has 15 residues. CDR3 sequence: CASSLDPGGTLEQYF. CDR3 in DNA: TGTGCCAGCAGCTTGGACCCAGGTGGGACTCTCGAGCAGTACTTC.

J is TRBJ2-3 and V is TRBV25-1, with a possible D match to TRBD1 (5 bases). The CDR3 sequence is 16 residues long. Trimming stripped 0 bases from V and 7 bases from J, with 17 bases between. Germline V gene sequence: CDR1 MGHDK, CDR2 SYGVNS. The CDR3 sequence is CASSEYPVRRTYTQYF. The CDR3 coding sequence is TGTGCCAGCAGTGAATACCCCGTGAGACGGACATATACGCAGTATTTT. The whole variable domain, filled in from reference TRBV25-1 and TRBJ2-3, reads EADIYQTPRYLVIGTGKKITLECSQTMGHDKMYWYQQDPGMELHLIHYSYGVNSTEKGDLSSESTVSRIRTEHFPLTLESARPSHTSQYLCASSEYPVRRTYTQYFGPGTRLTVL.